This TCR beta chain was profiled in a study of human T cells and chemical hapten exposure. General study findings and limits: Clustering by CDR3 similarity yielded significantly more large clusters from expanded TCRs than controls. Sensitizing with DPC caused no change in TCRs above 1 in 1000 frequency.

Time point noted: patch test 1, 2 weeks after DPC sensitization. The treatment here: therapeutic diphenylcyclopropenone sensitization with weekly scalp DPC. Participating donors were patients with alopecia, aged 18 to 70 years, considered appropriate candidates for DPC. Trimming cost V 5 bases and J 2 bases; bases outside gene matches: 6. The CDR3 runs to 14 residues. Germline-derived CDR1 and CDR2 are SEHNR and FQNEAQ (reference sequence). TCRdb ran MiXCR on the RACE reads and lists one entry per CDR3 protein. The repertoire holds some 120,000 distinct CDR3 sequences, over 10% seen once, with roughly 1.5% in the top ten. This clonotype was recorded a few times. What it binds is not known.

Here the sequenced sample was whole blood, taken in connection with sensitization to the hapten diphenylcyclopropenone (DPC). This clonotype was sampled from a woman aged 45-59 years with alopecia areata. Some clones in this sample may be carry-over from other donors' samples. V is TRBV7-9 and J is TRBJ2-7, with TRBD1 identical over 7 bases. The CDR3 here is CASSVRTGTYEQYF. Written as DNA, the CDR3 is TGTGCCAGCAGCGTCAGGACAGGAACCTACGAGCAGTACTTC.